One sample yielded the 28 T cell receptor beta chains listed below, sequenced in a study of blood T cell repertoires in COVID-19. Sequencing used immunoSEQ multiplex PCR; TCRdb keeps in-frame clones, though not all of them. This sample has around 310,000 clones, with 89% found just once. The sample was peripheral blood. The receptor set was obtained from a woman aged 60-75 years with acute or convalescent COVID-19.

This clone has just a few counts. CDR3 nucleotides: TGTGCCAGCAGTGCAGGGGGGTGGAACACTGAAGCTTTCTTT. Its protein product is CASSAGGWNTEAFF. V gene TRBV25-1 combines with J gene TRBJ1-1, with 7 bases identical to TRBD1. The V and J ends lost 4 bases and 1 base, in that order; junction bases with no gene match: 3. There are 14 residues in the CDR3. Germline V lookup: CDR1 MGHDK, CDR2 SYGVNS. Full variable domain (rest looked up from reference TRBV25-1 and TRBJ1-1): EADIYQTPRYLVIGTGKKITLECSQTMGHDKMYWYQQDPGMELHLIHYSYGVNSTEKGDLSSESTVSRIRTEHFPLTLESARPSHTSQYLCASSAGGWNTEAFFGQGTRLTVV.

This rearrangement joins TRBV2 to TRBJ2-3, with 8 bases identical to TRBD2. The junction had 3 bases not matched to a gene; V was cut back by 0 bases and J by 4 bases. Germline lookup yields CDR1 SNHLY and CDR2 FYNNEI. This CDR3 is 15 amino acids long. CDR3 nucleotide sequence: TGTGCCAGCAGTGAAGCTAGCGGGGTCTCAGATACGCAGTATTTT. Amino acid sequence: CASSEASGVSDTQYF.

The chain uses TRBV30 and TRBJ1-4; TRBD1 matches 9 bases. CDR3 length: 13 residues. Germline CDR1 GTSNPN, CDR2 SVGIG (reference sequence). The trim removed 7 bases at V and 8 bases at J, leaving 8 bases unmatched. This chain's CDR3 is CAYDPTGGEKLFF. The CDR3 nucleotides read TGTGCCTACGATCCTACAGGGGGCGAAAAACTGTTTTTT.

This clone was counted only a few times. The CDR3 here is CASSQDRFGYTF. CDR3 in DNA: TGTGCCAGCAGCCAGGACAGATTTGGCTACACCTTC. The chain carries TRBV7-2 and TRBJ1-2; a possible D gene is TRBD1 (6 bases). In germline, CDR1 is SGHTA, CDR2 FQGNSA. This CDR3 is 12 amino acids long. V lost 5 bases to trimming and J lost 7 bases, with 11 bases between them.

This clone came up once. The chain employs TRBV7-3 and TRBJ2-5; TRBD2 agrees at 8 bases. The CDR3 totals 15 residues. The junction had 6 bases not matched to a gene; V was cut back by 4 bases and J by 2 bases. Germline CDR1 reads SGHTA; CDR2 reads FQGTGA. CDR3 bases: TGTGCCAGCAGCTCAAGCGGGAGAGGGCAAGAGACCCAGTACTTC. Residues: CASSSSGRGQETQYF.

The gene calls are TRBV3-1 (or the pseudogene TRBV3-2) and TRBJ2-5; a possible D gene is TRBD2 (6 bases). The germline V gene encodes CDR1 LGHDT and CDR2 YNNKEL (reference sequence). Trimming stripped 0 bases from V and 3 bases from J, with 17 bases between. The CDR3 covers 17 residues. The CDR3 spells CASSQDGRESGKETQYF. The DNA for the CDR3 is TGTGCCAGCAGCCAAGACGGACGGGAGTCTGGAAAAGAGACCCAGTACTTC.

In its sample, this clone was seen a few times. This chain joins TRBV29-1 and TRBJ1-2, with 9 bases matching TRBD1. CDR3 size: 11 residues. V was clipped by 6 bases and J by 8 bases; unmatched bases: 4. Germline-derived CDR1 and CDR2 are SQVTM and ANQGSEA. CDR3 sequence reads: CSVKTGGGYTF. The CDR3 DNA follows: TGCAGCGTCAAGACAGGGGGAGGCTACACCTTC.

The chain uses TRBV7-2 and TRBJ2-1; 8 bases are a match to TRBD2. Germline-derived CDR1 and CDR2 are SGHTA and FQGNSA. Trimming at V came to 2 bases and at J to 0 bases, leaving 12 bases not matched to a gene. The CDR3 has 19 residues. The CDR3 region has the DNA TGTGCCAGCAGCTTAATATCGACTAGCGCGACAGCCTCCTACAATGAGCAGTTCTTC. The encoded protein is CASSLISTSATASYNEQFF.

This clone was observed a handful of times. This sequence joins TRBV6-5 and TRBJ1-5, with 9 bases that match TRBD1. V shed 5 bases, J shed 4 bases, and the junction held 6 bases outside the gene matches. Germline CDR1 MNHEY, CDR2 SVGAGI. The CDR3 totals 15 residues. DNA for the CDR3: TGTGCCAGCAGTCGAGGACAGGGGATTAATCAGCCCCAGCATTTT. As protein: CASSRGQGINQPQHF.

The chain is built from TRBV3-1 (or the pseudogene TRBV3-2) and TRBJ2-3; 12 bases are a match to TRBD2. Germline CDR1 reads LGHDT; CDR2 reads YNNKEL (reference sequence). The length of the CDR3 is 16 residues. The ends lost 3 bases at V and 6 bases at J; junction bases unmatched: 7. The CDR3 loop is CASSQLAGGNDDTQYF. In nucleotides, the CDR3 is TGTGCCAGCAGCCAGCTAGCGGGGGGGAACGATGATACGCAGTATTTT.

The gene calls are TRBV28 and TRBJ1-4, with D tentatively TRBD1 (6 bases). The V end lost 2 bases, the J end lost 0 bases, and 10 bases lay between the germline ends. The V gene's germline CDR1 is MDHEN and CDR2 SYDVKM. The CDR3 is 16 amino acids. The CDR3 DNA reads TGTGCCAGCAGTTTAGGGGGGGCAGCAACTAATGAAAAACTGTTTTTT. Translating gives CASSLGGAATNEKLFF.

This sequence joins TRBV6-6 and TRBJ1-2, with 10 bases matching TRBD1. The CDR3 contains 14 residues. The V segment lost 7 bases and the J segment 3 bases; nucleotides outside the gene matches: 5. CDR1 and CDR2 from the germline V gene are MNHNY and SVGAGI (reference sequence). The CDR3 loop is CASKATGGYYGYTF. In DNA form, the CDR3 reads TGTGCCAGCAAGGCGACAGGGGGCTACTATGGCTACACCTTC.

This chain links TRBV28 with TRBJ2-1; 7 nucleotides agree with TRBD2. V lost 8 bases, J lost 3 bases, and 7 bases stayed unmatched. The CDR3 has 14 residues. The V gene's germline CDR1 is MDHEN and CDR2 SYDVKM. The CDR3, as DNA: TGTGCCAGCCGGAACGGGGGGAGCTACAATGAGCAGTTCTTC. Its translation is CASRNGGSYNEQFF. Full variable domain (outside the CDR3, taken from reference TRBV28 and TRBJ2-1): DVKVTQSSRYLVKRTGEKVFLECVQDMDHENMFWYRQDPGLGLRLIYFSYDVKMKEKGDIPEGYSVSREKKERFSLILESASTNQTSMYLCASRNGGSYNEQFFGPGTRLTVL.

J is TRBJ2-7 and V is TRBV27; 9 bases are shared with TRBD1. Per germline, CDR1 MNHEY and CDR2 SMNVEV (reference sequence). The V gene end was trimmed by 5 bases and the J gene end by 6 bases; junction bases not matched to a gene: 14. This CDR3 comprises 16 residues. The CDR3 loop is CASSVSTGGMKAEQYF. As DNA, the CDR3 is TGTGCCAGCAGTGTGTCGACAGGGGGTATGAAGGCCGAGCAGTACTTC.

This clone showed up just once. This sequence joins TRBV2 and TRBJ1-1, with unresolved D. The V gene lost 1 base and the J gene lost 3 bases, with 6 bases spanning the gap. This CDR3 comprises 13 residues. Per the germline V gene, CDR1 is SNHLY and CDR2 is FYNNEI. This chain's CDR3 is CASSEDGYTEAFF. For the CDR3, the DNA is TGTGCCAGCAGTGAAGATGGCTACACTGAAGCTTTCTTT.

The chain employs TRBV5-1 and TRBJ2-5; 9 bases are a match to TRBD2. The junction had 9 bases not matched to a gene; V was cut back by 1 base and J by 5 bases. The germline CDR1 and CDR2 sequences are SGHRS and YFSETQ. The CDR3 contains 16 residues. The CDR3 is CASSLRAGGPGETQYF. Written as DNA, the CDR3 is TGCGCCAGCAGCTTGAGAGCGGGGGGCCCTGGGGAGACCCAGTACTTC. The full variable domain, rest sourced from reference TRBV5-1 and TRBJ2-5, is KAGVTQTPRYLIKTRGQQVTLSCSPISGHRSVSWYQQTPGQGLQFLFEYFSETQRNKGNFPGRFSGRQFSNSRSEMNVSTLELGDSALYLCASSLRAGGPGETQYFGPGTRLLVL.

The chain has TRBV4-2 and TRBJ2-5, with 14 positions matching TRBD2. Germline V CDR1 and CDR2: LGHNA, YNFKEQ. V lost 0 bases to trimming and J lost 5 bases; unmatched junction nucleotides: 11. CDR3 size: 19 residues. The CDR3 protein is CASSQDLKTSGRAWETQYF. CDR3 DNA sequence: TGTGCCAGCAGCCAAGATCTTAAGACTAGCGGGAGGGCCTGGGAGACCCAGTACTTC.

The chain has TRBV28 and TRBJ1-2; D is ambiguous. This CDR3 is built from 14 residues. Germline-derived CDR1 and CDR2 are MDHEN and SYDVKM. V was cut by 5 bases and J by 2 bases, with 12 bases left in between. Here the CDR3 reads CASSLRSMNYGYTF. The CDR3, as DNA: TGTGCCAGCAGTCTCAGGTCAATGAACTATGGCTACACCTTC.

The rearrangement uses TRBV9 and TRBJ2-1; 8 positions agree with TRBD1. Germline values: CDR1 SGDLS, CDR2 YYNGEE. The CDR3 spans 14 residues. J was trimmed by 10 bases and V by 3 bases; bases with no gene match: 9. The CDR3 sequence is CASSALRGPGEQFF. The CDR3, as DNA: TGTGCCAGCAGCGCCCTCAGGGGGCCGGGGGAGCAGTTCTTC.

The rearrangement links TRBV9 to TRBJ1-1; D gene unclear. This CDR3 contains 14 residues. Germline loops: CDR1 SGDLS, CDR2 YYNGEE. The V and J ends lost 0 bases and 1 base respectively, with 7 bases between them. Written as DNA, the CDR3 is TGTGCCAGCAGCGTAGACACCAGGAACACTGAAGCTTTCTTT. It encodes CASSVDTRNTEAFF.

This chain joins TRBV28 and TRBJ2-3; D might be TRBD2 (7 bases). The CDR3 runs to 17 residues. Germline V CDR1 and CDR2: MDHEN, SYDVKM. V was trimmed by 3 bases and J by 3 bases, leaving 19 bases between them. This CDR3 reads CASSLVGRGLVTDTQYF. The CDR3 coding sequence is TGTGCCAGCAGTTTGGTCGGGCGGGGGCTAGTAACAGATACGCAGTATTTT.

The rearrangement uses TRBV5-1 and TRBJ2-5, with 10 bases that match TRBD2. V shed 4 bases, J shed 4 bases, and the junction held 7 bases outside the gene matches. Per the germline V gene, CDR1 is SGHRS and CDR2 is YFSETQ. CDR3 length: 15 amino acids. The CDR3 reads CASSGASGGRETQYF. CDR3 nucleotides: TGCGCCAGCAGCGGGGCTAGCGGGGGCCGAGAGACCCAGTACTTC.

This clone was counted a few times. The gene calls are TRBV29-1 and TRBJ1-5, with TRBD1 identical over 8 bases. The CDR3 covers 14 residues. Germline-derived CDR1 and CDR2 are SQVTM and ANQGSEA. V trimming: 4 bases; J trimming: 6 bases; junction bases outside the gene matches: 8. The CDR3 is CSVVTGTGGQPQHF. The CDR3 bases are TGCAGCGTTGTTACCGGGACAGGCGGTCAGCCCCAGCATTTT.

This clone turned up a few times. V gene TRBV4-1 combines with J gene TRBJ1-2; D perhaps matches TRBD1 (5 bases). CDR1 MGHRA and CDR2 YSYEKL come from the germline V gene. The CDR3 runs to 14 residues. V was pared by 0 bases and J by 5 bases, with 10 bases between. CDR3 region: CASSQDSGLYGYTF. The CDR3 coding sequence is TGCGCCAGCAGCCAAGATTCGGGACTGTATGGCTACACCTTC.

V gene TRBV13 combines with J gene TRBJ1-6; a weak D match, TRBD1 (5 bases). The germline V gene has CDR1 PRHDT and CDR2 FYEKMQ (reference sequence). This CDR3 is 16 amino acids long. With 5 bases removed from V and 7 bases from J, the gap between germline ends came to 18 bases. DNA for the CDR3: TGTGCCAGCAGCCCCCCGGGGGGAACTGTCAATTCACCCCTCCACTTT. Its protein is CASSPPGGTVNSPLHF.

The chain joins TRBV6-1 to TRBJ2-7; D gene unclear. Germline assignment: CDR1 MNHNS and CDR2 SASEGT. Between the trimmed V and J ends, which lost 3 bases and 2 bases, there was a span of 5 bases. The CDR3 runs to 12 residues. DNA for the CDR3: TGTGCCAGCAGTGACAGGACCTACGAGCAGTACTTC. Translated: CASSDRTYEQYF.

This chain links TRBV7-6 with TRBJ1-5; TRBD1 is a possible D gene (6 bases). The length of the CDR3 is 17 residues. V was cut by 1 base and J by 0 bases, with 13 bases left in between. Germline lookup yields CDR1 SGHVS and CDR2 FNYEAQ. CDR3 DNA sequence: TGTGCCAGCAGCTTAGGGGGGACATCCGTTAGCAATCAGCCCCAGCATTTT. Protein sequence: CASSLGGTSVSNQPQHF.

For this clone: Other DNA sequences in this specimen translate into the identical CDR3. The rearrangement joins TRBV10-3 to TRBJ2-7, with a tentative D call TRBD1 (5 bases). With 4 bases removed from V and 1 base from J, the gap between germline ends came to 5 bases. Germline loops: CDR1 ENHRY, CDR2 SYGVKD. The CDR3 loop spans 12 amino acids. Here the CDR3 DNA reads TGTGCCATCAGTGCAGGGTCCTACGAGCAGTACTTC. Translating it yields CAISAGSYEQYF.